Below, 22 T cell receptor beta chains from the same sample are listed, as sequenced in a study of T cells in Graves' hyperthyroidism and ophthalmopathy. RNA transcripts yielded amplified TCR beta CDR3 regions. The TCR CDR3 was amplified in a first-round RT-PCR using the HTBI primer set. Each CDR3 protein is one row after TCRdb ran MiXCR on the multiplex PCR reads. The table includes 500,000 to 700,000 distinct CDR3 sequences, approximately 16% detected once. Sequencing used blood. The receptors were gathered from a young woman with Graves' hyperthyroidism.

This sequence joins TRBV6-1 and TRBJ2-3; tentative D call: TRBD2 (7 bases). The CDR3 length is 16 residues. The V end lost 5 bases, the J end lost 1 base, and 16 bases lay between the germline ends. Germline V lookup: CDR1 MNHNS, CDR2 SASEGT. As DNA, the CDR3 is TGTGCCAGCAGTCTCCGGGGGGCGTCCGGCACAGATACGCAGTATTTT. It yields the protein CASSLRGASGTDTQYF.

The CDR3 coding sequence is TGCAGTGCTTCCGGGACAGGAGGGTGGAATGGCTACACCTTC. It is translated as CSASGTGGWNGYTF. The chain employs TRBV20-1 and TRBJ1-2, with 8 positions matching TRBD1. The CDR3 runs to 14 residues. V trimming: 5 bases; J trimming: 6 bases; junction bases outside the gene matches: 11. The germline V gene has CDR1 DFQATT and CDR2 SNEGSKA (reference sequence).

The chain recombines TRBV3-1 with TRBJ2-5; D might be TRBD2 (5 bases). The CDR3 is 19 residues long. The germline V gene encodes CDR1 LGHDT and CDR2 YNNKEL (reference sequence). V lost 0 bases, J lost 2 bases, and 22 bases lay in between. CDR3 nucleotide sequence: TGTGCCAGCAGCCAAGAACTGGGCTACCCGAAAACGGGGCAAGAGACCCAGTACTTC. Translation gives CASSQELGYPKTGQETQYF.

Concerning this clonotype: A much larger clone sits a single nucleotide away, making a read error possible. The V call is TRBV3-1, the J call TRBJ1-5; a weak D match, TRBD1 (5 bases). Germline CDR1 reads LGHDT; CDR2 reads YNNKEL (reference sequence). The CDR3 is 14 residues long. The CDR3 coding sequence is TGTGCCAGCACCCCGGGGCCCAGGAATCAGCCCCCGCATTTT. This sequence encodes CASTPGPRNQPPHF. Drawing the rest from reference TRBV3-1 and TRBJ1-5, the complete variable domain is DTAVSQTPKYLVTQMGNDKSIKCEQNLGHDTMYWYKQDSKKFLKIMFSYNNKELIINETVPNRFSPKSPDKAHLNLHINSLELGDSAVYFCASTPGPRNQPPHFGDGTRLSIL.

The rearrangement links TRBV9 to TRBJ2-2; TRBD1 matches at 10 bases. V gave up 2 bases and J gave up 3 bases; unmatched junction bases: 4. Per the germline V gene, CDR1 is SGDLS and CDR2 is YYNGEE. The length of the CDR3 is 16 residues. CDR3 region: CASSVSGQGDTGELFF. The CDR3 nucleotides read TGTGCCAGCAGCGTCTCCGGACAGGGGGACACCGGGGAGCTGTTTTTT.

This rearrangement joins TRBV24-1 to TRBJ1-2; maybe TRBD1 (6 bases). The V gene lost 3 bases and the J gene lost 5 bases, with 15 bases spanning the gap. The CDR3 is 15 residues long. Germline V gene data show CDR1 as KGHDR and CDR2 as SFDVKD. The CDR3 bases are TGTGCCACCAGTGATCGGGACACTTTTCCTTATGGCTACACCTTC. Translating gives CATSDRDTFPYGYTF.

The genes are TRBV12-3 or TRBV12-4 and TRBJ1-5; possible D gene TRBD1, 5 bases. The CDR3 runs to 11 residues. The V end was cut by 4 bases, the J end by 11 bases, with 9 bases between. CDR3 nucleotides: TGTGCCAGCAGTTCAGGGACGGCCCAGCATTTT. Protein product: CASSSGTAQHF.

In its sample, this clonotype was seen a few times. CDR3 nucleotides: TGTGCCACCAGCAGAGATTCGCAGGGTTCACCCCTCCACTTT. Amino acids: CATSRDSQGSPLHF. V usage is TRBV15 and J usage is TRBJ1-6, with D possibly TRBD1 on 5 matching bases. Germline CDR1 and CDR2: LNHNV and YYDKDF (reference sequence). V lost 0 bases, J lost 9 bases, and 9 bases lay in between. The CDR3 has 14 amino acids.

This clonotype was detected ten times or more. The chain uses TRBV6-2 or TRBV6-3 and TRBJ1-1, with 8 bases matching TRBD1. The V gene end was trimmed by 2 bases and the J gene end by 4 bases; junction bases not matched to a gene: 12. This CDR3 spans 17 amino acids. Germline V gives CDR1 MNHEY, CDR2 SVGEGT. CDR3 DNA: TGTGCCAGCAGTTACGTTACGACCCGGGACAGGTCCACTGAAGCTTTCTTT. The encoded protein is CASSYVTTRDRSTEAFF.

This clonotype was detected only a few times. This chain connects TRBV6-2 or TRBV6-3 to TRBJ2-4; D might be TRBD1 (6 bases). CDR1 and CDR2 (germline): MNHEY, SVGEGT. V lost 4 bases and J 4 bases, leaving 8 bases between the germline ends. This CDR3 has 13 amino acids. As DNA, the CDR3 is TGTGCCAGCAGTTCCGGACAGAAAAACATTCAGTACTTC. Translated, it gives CASSSGQKNIQYF.

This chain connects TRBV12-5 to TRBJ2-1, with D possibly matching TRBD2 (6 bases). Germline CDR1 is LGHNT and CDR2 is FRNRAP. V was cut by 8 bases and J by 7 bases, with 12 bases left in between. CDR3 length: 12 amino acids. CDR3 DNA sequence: TGTGCTAGTCGGGGGTTTGAAAATGAGCAGTTCTTC. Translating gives CASRGFENEQFF.

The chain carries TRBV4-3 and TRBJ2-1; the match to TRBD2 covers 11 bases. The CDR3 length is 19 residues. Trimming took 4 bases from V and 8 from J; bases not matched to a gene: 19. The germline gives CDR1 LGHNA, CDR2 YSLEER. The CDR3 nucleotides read TGCGCCAGCAGCCGGAGGACGACTAGCGGGGCCCTTTTGGGGGATGAGCAGTTCTTC. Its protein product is CASSRRTTSGALLGDEQFF.

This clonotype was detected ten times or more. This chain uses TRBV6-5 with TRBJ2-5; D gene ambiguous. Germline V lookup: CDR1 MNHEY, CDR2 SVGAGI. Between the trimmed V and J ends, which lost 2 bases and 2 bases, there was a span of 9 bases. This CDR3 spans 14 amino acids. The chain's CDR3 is CASSYGVLQETQYF. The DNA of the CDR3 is TGTGCCAGCAGTTACGGGGTCCTACAAGAGACCCAGTACTTC.

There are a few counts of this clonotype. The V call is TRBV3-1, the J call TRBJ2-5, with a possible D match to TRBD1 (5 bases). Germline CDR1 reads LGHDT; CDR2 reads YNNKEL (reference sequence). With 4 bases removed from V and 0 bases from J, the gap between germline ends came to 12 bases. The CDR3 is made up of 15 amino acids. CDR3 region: CASSPPTVYQETQYF. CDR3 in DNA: TGTGCCAGCAGCCCTCCGACAGTGTACCAAGAGACCCAGTACTTC.

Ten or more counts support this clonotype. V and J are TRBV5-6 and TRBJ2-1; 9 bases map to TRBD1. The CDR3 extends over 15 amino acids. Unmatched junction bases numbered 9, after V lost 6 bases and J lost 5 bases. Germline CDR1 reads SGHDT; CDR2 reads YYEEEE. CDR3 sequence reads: CASMSTGGADNEQFF. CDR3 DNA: TGTGCCAGCATGTCCACAGGGGGCGCCGACAATGAGCAGTTCTTC.

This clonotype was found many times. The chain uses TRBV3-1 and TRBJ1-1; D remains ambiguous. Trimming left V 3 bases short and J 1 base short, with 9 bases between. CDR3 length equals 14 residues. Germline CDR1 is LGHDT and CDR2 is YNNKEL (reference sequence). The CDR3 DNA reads TGTGCCAGCAGCCAGAGAGGAGAGAACACTGAAGCTTTCTTT. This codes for CASSQRGENTEAFF.

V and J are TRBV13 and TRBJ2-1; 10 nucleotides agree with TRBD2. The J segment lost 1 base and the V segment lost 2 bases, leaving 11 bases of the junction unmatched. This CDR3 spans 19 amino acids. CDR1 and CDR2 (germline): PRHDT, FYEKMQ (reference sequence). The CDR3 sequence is CASSLFSAGGVPSYNEQFF. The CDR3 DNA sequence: TGTGCCAGCAGCTTATTCTCAGCGGGAGGGGTCCCGTCCTACAATGAGCAGTTCTTC.

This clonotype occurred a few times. CDR3 region: CASMGAWGGDSWETQYF. The CDR3 nucleotides read TGTGCCAGCATGGGGGCGTGGGGCGGCGACAGTTGGGAGACCCAGTACTTC. The chain is built from TRBV27 and TRBJ2-5, with D perhaps matching TRBD1 (6 bases). CDR3 length: 17 amino acids. V was trimmed by 7 bases and J by 5 bases, leaving 26 bases between them. Germline CDR1 MNHEY, CDR2 SMNVEV (reference sequence).

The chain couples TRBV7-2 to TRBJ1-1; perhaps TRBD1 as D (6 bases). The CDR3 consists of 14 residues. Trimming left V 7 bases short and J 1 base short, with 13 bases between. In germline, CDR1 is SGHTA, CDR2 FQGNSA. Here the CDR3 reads CASTHGQSNTEAFF. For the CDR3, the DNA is TGTGCCAGCACCCACGGACAGTCGAACACTGAAGCTTTCTTT.

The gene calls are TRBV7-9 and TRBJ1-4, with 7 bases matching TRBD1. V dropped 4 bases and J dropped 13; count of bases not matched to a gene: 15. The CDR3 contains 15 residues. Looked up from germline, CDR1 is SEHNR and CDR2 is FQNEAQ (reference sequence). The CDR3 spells CASSSPGQQAARLFF. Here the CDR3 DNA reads TGTGCCAGCAGCTCACCGGGACAGCAAGCCGCCCGACTGTTTTTT.

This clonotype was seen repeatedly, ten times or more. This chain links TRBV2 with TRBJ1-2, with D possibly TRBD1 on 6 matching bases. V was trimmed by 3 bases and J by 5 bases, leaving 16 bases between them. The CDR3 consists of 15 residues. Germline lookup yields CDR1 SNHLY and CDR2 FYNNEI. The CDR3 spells CASSDAPTGRYGYTF. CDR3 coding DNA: TGTGCCAGCAGTGATGCCCCCACAGGGCGATATGGCTACACCTTC.

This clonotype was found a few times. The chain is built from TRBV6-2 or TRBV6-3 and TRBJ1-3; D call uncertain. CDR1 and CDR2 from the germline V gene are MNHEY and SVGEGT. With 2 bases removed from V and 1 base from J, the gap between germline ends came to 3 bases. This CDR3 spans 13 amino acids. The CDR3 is CASSYVSGNTIYF. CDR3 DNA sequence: TGTGCCAGCAGTTACGTTTCTGGAAACACCATATATTTT.